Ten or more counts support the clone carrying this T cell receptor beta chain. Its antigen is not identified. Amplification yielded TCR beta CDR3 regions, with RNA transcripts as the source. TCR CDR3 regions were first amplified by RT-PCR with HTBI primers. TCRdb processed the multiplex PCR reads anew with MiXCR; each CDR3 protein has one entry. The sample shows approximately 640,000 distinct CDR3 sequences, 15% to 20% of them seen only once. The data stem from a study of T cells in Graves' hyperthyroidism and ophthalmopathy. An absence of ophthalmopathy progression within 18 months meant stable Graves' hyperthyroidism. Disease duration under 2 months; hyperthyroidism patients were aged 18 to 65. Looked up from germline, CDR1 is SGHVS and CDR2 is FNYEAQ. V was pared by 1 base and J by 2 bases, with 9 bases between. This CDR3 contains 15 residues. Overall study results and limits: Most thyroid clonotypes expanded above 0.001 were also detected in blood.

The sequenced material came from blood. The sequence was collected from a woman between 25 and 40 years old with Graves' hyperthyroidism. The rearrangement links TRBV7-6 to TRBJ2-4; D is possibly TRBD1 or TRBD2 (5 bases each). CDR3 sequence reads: CASSLGVGPKNIQYF. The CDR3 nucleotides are TGTGCCAGCAGCTTAGGGGTGGGACCCAAAAACATTCAGTACTTC.